Given below is one TCR beta chain in context. The antigen remains unidentified. Here immunoSEQ multiplex PCR was the method, and the copy in TCRdb shows in-frame clones only, minus some. In the table there are about 130,000 clones, 89% of which are singletons. CDR3 length: 15 residues. Germline loops: CDR1 SEHNR, CDR2 FQNEAQ (reference sequence). With V trimmed by 5 bases and J by 4 bases, 9 bases remained unmatched. These data are taken from a study of cytomegalovirus exposure and HLA in healthy donors. For the study at large: The same platform used for the 666 first-cohort repertoires was also used for the 100 to 150 validation repertoires, as a later analysis reported.

The donors belonged to the roughly 110-subject validation cohort, separate from the approximately 700-subject first cohort. General study results and limits: In a later analysis, first-cohort TCR clusters were found to tend to co-occur in the 90 to 150 validation repertoires. With high specificity and sensitivity, the classifier reportedly diagnosed cytomegalovirus status.

Specimen: PBMCs. V is TRBV7-9 and J is TRBJ2-5; 8 nucleotides agree with TRBD1. The clonotype comes from a young woman in good health and CMV-seronegative. CDR3 nucleotides: TGTGCCAGCAGCACCCGAGGACAGGGTGGAGAGACCCAGTACTTC. This gives the protein CASSTRGQGGETQYF.